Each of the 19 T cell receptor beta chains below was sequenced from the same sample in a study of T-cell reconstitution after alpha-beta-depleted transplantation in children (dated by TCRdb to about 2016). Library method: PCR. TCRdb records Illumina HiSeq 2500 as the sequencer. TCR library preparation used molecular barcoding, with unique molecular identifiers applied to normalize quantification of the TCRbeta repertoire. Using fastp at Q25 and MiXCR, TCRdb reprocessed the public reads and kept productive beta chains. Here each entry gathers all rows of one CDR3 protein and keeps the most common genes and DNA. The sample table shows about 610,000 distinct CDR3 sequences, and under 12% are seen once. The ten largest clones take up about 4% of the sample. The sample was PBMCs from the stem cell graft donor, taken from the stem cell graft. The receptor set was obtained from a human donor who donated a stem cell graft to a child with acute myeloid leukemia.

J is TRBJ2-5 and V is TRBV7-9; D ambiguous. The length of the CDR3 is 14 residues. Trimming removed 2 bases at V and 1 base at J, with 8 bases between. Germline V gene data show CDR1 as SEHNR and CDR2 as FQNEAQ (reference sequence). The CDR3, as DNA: TGTGCCAGCAGCTTACCGCCTACCCAAGAGACCCAGTACTTC. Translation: CASSLPPTQETQYF. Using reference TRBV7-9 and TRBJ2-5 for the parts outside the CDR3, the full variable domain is DTGVSQNPRHKITKRGQNVTFRCDPISEHNRLYWYRQTLGQGPEFLTYFQNEAQLEKSRLLSDRFSAERPKGSFSTLEIQRTEQGDSAMYLCASSLPPTQETQYFGPGTRLLVL.

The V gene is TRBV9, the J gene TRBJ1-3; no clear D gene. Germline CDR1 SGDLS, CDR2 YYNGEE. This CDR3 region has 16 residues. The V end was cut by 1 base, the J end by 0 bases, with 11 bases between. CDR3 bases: TGTGCCAGCAGCGTAAGGCGGGAAGACTCTGGAAACACCATATATTTT. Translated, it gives CASSVRREDSGNTIYF.

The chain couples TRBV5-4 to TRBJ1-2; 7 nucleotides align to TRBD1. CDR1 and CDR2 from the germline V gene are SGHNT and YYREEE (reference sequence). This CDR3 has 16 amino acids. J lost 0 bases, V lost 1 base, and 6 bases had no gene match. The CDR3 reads CASSLLGQPSNYGYTF. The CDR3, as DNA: TGTGCCAGCAGCTTGCTGGGACAGCCTTCTAACTATGGCTACACCTTC.

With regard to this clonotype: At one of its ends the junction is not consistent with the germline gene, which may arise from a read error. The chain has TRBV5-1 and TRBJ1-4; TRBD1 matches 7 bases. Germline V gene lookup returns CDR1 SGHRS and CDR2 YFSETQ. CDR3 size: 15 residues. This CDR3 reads CVSSSTGAINEKLFF. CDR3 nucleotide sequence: TGCGTCAGCAGCTCCACAGGGGCGATAAATGAAAAACTGTTTTTT.

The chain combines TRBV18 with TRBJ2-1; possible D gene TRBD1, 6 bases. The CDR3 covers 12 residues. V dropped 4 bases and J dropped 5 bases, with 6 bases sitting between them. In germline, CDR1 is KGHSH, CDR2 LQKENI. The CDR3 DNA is TGTGCCAGCTCACGACAGGACAATGAGCAGTTCTTC. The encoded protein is CASSRQDNEQFF.

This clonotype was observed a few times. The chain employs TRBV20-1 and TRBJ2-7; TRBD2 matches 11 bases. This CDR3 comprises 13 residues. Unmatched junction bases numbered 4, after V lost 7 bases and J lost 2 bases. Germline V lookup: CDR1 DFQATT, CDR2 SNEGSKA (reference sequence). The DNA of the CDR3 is TGCAGTGGGGCTAGCGGGAGGACCTACGAGCAGTACTTC. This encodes CSGASGRTYEQYF.

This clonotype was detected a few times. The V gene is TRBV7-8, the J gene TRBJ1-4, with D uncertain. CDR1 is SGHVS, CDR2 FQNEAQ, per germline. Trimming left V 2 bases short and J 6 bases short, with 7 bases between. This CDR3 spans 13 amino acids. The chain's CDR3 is CASSLFSDEKLFF. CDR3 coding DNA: TGTGCCAGCAGCTTATTTTCGGATGAAAAACTGTTTTTT.

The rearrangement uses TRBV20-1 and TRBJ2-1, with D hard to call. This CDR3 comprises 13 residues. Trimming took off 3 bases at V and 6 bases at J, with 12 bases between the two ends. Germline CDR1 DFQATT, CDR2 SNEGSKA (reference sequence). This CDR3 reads CSARLDGINEQFF. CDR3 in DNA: TGCAGTGCTAGGCTAGATGGGATCAATGAGCAGTTCTTC.

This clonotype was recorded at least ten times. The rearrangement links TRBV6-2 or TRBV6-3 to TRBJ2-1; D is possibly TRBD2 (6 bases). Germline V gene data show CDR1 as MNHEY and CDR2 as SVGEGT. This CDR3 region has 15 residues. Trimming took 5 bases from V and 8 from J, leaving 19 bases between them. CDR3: CASSRRDWRQDEQFF. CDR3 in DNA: TGTGCCAGCAGTCGGAGGGATTGGAGGCAGGATGAGCAGTTCTTC.

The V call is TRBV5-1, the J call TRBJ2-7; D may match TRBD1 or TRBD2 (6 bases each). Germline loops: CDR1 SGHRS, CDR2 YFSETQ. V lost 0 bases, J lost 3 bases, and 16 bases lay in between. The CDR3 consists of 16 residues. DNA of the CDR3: TGCGCCAGCAGCTTGGGTGTGGGGGGCTACAACTACGAGCAGTACTTC. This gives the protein CASSLGVGGYNYEQYF.

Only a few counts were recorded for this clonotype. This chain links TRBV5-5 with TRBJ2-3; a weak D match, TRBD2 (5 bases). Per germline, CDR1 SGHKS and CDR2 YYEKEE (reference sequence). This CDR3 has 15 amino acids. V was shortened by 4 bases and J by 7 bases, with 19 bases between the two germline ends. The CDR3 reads CASSRTGDKANTQYF. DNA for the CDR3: TGTGCCAGCAGCCGTACCGGGGATAAAGCAAATACGCAGTATTTT.

The CDR3 DNA reads as TGTGCCAGCAAATTTACAGGGGGAATCTACGAGCAGTACTTC. Protein: CASKFTGGIYEQYF. This sequence joins TRBV7-2 and TRBJ2-7, with 8 bases matching TRBD1. CDR3 length equals 14 residues. Germline CDR1 reads SGHTA; CDR2 reads FQGNSA. J gave up 3 bases and V 7 bases, and 8 bases lay outside the gene matches.

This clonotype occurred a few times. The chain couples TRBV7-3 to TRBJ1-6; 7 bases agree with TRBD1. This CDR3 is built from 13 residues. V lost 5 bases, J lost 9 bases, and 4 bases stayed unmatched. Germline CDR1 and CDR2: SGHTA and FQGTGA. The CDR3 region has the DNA TGTGCCAGCAGCCCGAACAGGGGTTCACCCCTCCACTTT. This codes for CASSPNRGSPLHF.

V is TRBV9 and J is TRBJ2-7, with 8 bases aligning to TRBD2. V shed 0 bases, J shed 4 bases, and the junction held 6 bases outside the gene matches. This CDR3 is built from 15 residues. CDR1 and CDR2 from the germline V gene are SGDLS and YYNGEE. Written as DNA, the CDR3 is TGTGCCAGCAGCGTAGGGAGCGGGAGTATGTACGAGCAGTACTTC. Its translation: CASSVGSGSMYEQYF. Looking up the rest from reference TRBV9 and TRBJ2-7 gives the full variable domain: DSGVTQTPKHLITATGQRVTLRCSPRSGDLSVYWYQQSLDQGLQFLIQYYNGEERAKGNILERFSAQQFPDLHSELNLSSLELGDSALYFCASSVGSGSMYEQYFGPGTRLTVT.

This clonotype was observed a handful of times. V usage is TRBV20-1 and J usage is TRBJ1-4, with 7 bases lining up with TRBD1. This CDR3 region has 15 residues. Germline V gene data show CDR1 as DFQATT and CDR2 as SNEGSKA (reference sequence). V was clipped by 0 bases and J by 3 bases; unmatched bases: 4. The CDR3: CSARDSGTANEKLFF. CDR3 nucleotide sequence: TGCAGTGCTAGAGATTCGGGGACAGCTAATGAAAAACTGTTTTTT.

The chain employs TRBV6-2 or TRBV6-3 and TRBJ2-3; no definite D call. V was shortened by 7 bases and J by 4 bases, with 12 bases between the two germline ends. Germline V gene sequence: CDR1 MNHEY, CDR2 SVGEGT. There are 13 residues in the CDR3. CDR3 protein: CASTNVAADTQYF. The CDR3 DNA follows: TGTGCCAGCACCAACGTGGCCGCAGATACGCAGTATTTT.

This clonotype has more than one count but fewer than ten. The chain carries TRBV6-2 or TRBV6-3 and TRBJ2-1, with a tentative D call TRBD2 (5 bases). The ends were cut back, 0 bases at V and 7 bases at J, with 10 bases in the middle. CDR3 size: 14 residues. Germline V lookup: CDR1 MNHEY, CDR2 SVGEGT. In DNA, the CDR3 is TGTGCCAGCAGTTACTCGAAGGGCGGGAATGAGCAGTTCTTC. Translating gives CASSYSKGGNEQFF.

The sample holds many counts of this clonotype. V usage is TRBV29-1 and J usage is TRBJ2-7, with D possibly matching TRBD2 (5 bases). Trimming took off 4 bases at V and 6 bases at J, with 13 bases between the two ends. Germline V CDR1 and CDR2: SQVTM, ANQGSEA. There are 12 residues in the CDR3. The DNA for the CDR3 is TGCAGCGTTGTCAGGAGTGAGGGCGAGCAGTACTTC. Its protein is CSVVRSEGEQYF.

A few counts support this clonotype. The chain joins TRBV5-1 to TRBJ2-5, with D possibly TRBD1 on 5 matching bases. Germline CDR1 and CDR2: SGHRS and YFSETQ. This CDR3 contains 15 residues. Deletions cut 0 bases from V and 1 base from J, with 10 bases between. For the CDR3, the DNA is TGCGCCAGCAGCTTGGAGAGACAGATCCAAGAGACCCAGTACTTC. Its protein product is CASSLERQIQETQYF.